This note documents a single T cell receptor (beta chain) sequence. Its antigen remains unidentified. PCR employed 60 Vbeta and 13 Jbeta primers. Assay: immunoSEQ multiplex PCR; the TCRdb copy retains only in-frame clones and omits some. The repertoire holds roughly 150,000 clones, with over 60% as singletons. This sample stems from a study of cytomegalovirus exposure and HLA in healthy donors. Study-level background: Approximately 180 million T cells yielded approximately 100 million unique TCR beta sequences, as an earlier analysis found.

Between the trimmed V and J ends, which lost 1 base and 1 base, there was a span of 6 bases. Germline V gene lookup returns CDR1 LNHDA and CDR2 SQIVND (reference sequence). This CDR3 has 14 amino acids. Points from the study as a whole: Later analysis indicated greater clonal expansion among HLA-associated TCR beta chains than among equally common other chains. Reported results showed that the classifier diagnosed cytomegalovirus status with high specificity and sensitivity. CMV serostatus stood as the only immune exposure information on hand.

The TCR sequence derives from a woman in her thirties in good health and CMV-seronegative. J is TRBJ2-3 and V is TRBV19; D remains ambiguous. Sequencing input: PBMCs. The CDR3 DNA sequence: TGTGCCAGTAGTATAGGCCTAGGCACAGATACGCAGTATTTT. As protein: CASSIGLGTDTQYF. Filled out from reference TRBV19 and TRBJ2-3, the complete variable domain reads DGGITQSPKYLFRKEGQNVTLSCEQNLNHDAMYWYRQDPGQGLRLIYYSQIVNDFQKGDIAEGYSVSREKKESFPLTVTSAQKNPTAFYLCASSIGLGTDTQYFGPGTRLTVL.